This T cell receptor (beta chain) was captured by sequencing in a study of T cell changes during pregnancy in multiple sclerosis. Some clones are missing from TCRdb's copy, which holds only in-frame ones; the method was immunoSEQ multiplex PCR. The sample contains roughly 45,000 clones, 88% of which appear only once. This clone was counted a few times. The receptor's source is a female donor with multiple sclerosis, enrolled in a pregnancy study. The source was CD4+ T cells from peripheral blood mononuclear cells, collected in the second trimester of pregnancy.

CDR3 sequence reads: CASSPETDTQYF. Here the CDR3 DNA reads TGTGCCAGCAGCCCGGAGACAGATACGCAGTATTTT. J is TRBJ2-3 and V is TRBV7-9, with no clear D. CDR3 length: 12 amino acids. V was pared by 5 bases and J by 3 bases, with 6 bases between. Germline values: CDR1 SEHNR, CDR2 FQNEAQ (reference sequence). The full variable domain, completed using reference TRBV7-9 and TRBJ2-3, is DTGVSQNPRHKITKRGQNVTFRCDPISEHNRLYWYRQTLGQGPEFLTYFQNEAQLEKSRLLSDRFSAERPKGSFSTLEIQRTEQGDSAMYLCASSPETDTQYFGPGTRLTVL.